The 14 T cell receptor beta chains below all came from one sample that was sequenced in a study of blood T cell repertoires in COVID-19 (dated by TCRdb to 2018 to 2020). The receptor library was made with the immunoSEQ multiplex PCR assay. TCRdb took this table from immuneACCESS and kept in-frame rearrangements with V and J called. Such tables lack part of the clones; where checked against another copy, unresolved V genes explain under half of the gap, and the rest is unexplained. For this sample the table gives some 120,000 clones, of which just under 85% were detected only once. About 8% of the sample belongs to the ten largest clones. The sample comprised peripheral blood. Receptor source: a man in his 70s with active or convalescent COVID-19.

V gene TRBV2 combines with J gene TRBJ1-6; D call uncertain. The CDR3 loop spans 14 amino acids. Germline V gives CDR1 SNHLY, CDR2 FYNNEI. The ends were cut back, 7 bases at V and 7 bases at J, with 14 bases in the middle. CDR3 nucleotides: TGTGCCAGCACCATCAGAGTCGGGAATTCACCCCTCCACTTT. Translating it yields CASTIRVGNSPLHF.

CDR3 residues: CASSMSGLGVNEQFF. CDR3 DNA sequence: TGCGCCAGCAGCATGTCGGGACTAGGGGTAAATGAGCAGTTCTTC. The chain employs TRBV5-1 and TRBJ2-1; 8 nucleotides line up with TRBD2. The CDR3 runs to 15 residues. J lost 7 bases, V lost 4 bases, and 10 bases had no gene match. From germline, CDR1 is SGHRS and CDR2 YFSETQ.

The J gene is TRBJ2-1, the V gene TRBV27; weak D call: TRBD1 (6 bases). The CDR3 extends over 14 amino acids. Per germline, CDR1 MNHEY and CDR2 SMNVEV (reference sequence). The V and J ends lost 7 bases and 4 bases respectively, with 14 bases between them. The CDR3 DNA sequence: TGTGCCAGCACACGGACAGCGCAATACAATGAGCAGTTCTTC. Translation gives CASTRTAQYNEQFF.

This clone was seen only a few times. This chain connects TRBV7-9 to TRBJ1-2; 10 nucleotides line up with TRBD1. V gave up 4 bases and J gave up 2 bases; unmatched junction bases: 4. CDR1 is SEHNR, CDR2 FQNEAQ, per germline (reference sequence). The CDR3 has 15 amino acids. CDR3 in amino acids: CASSSGTGENYGYTF. The CDR3 DNA reads as TGTGCCAGCAGCTCCGGGACAGGGGAAAACTATGGCTACACCTTC.

The rearrangement joins TRBV27 to TRBJ2-3; possibly TRBD2 for D (5 bases). Trimming shortened V by 3 bases and J by 1 base, and 8 bases separated the two germline ends. Germline V gene lookup returns CDR1 MNHEY and CDR2 SMNVEV (reference sequence). This CDR3 region has 14 residues. CDR3 amino acids: CASSFGGRTDTQYF. The CDR3 DNA reads TGTGCCAGCAGTTTCGGAGGTCGCACAGATACGCAGTATTTT.

CDR3 coding DNA: TGCGCCAGCAGCCCATCCCCCAGGAACACTGAAGCTTTCTTT. Encoded protein: CASSPSPRNTEAFF. The chain is built from TRBV4-1 and TRBJ1-1; D ambiguous. The CDR3 runs 14 residues. Trimming removed 4 bases from V and 1 base from J, with 10 bases in between. Germline V gene data show CDR1 as MGHRA and CDR2 as YSYEKL.

This CDR3 reads CASSSGGAPTGELFF. In DNA form, the CDR3 reads TGTGCCAGCAGTAGCGGGGGGGCCCCCACCGGGGAGCTGTTTTTT. The rearrangement links TRBV2 to TRBJ2-2; TRBD2 agrees at 10 bases. The germline V gene encodes CDR1 SNHLY and CDR2 FYNNEI. With V trimmed by 5 bases and J by 4 bases, 4 bases remained unmatched. There are 15 residues in the CDR3.

V usage is TRBV5-4 and J usage is TRBJ2-7, with 13 positions matching TRBD2. Germline CDR1 is SGHNT and CDR2 is YYREEE (reference sequence). The V segment lost 4 bases and the J segment 7 bases; nucleotides outside the gene matches: 8. The CDR3 sequence is 15 residues long. The CDR3 DNA reads TGTGCCAGCAGCACGACTAGCGGGGGGCCCATGGAGCAGTACTTC. Its protein is CASSTTSGGPMEQYF.

In its sample, this clone was seen once. In nucleotides, the CDR3 is TGCGCCAGCAGCCAAGAACGGACATTTTATGGCTACACCTTC. The encoded protein is CASSQERTFYGYTF. The rearrangement joins TRBV4-1 to TRBJ1-2; weak D call: TRBD1 (5 bases). The CDR3 covers 14 residues. The germline V gene encodes CDR1 MGHRA and CDR2 YSYEKL. Deletions cut 0 bases from V and 5 bases from J, with 10 bases between.

V is TRBV7-2 and J is TRBJ1-2; the match to TRBD1 covers 7 bases. The CDR3 sequence is 14 residues long. The V and J ends lost 2 bases and 6 bases, in that order; junction bases with no gene match: 6. Germline loops: CDR1 SGHTA, CDR2 FQGNSA. DNA for the CDR3: TGTGCCAGCAGCTTATCAGGGGGTGGAAATGGCTACACCTTC. Its protein product is CASSLSGGGNGYTF.

This chain joins TRBV5-1 and TRBJ1-4; 9 nucleotides agree with TRBD1. Germline CDR1 is SGHRS and CDR2 is YFSETQ. This CDR3 is built from 14 residues. The V segment lost 5 bases and the J segment 6 bases; nucleotides outside the gene matches: 5. The CDR3 coding sequence is TGCGCCAGCAGACCGGGACAGGGAGATGAAAAACTGTTTTTT. It yields the protein CASRPGQGDEKLFF.

This clone was observed once. V is TRBV6-2 or TRBV6-3 and J is TRBJ1-5; 10 positions match TRBD1. From germline, CDR1 is MNHEY and CDR2 SVGEGT. The length of the CDR3 is 13 residues. Losses at the gene ends were 6 bases for V and 6 bases for J; bases not matched to a gene: 2. In DNA form, the CDR3 reads TGTGCCAGCAGCGACAGGGGGCGTCAGCCCCAGCATTTT. Translating it yields CASSDRGRQPQHF.

The V call is TRBV14, the J call TRBJ2-5; 8 bases fit TRBD2. V gave up 7 bases and J gave up 2 bases; unmatched junction bases: 12. The CDR3 is made up of 16 amino acids. The germline gives CDR1 SGHDN, CDR2 FVKESK. CDR3 protein: CASTPGDGRVQETQYF. In DNA, the CDR3 is TGTGCCAGCACCCCTGGGGACGGGAGGGTACAAGAGACCCAGTACTTC.

This sequence joins TRBV19 and TRBJ2-3; 8 nucleotides agree with TRBD2. Germline CDR1 reads LNHDA; CDR2 reads SQIVND (reference sequence). J gave up 0 bases and V 0 bases, and 8 bases lay outside the gene matches. There are 18 residues in the CDR3. CDR3 protein: CASSIDRGSGKSTDTQYF. CDR3 nucleotides: TGTGCCAGTAGTATAGATCGAGGTAGCGGGAAGAGCACAGATACGCAGTATTTT.